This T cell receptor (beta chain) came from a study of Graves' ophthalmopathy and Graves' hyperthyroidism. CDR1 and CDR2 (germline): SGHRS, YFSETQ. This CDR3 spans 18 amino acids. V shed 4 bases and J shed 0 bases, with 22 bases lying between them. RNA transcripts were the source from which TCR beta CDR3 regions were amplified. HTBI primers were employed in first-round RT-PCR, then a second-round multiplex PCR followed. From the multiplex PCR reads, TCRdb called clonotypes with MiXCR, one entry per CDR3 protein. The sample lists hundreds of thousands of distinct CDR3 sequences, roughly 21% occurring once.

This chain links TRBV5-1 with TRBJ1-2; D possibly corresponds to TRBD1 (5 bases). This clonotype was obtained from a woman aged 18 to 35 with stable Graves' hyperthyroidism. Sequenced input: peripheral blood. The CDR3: CASSEPDKGNQANYGYTF. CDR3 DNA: TGCGCCAGCAGCGAACCGGACAAGGGGAATCAAGCTAACTATGGCTACACCTTC.